This T cell receptor beta chain emerged from a study of blood T cell repertoires in COVID-19. Study at large: Whether acute or convalescent, the COVID-19 samples came from the United States, Italy and Spain. Sample material is recorded as cDNA or gDNA derived from T cells, B-cell-depleted T cells, or PBMCs.

Authors' data handling: Nucleated cell counts were estimated from reference gene primer amplification. Libraries were prepared by immunoSEQ multiplex PCR; TCRdb keeps only in-frame clonotypes and omits some of them. The V and J calls and clone size were taken over from that table, and D and trimming were inferred from the DNA. The table lists tens of thousands of clones, about 86% of them singletons. Germline trimming cut 5 bases from V and 6 bases from J; bases unmatched to any gene: 10. This CDR3 spans 15 amino acids. From germline, CDR1 is KGHSH and CDR2 LQKENI. A few counts support this clone. The sequence was obtained from a man older than 75 with active COVID-19. J is TRBJ2-7 and V is TRBV18; 10 bases match TRBD1. Sequencing was done on a sample of peripheral blood. CDR3 amino acids: CASSGTGTGALEQYF. The DNA of the CDR3 is TGTGCCAGCTCAGGGACCGGGACAGGGGCCCTCGAGCAGTACTTC.